Below, 8 T cell receptor beta chains from the same sample are listed, as sequenced in a study of glioma-infiltrating T cells after dendritic cell vaccination (TCRdb year 2016). The library was obtained by the immunoSEQ multiplex PCR assay. TCRdb limited this immuneACCESS table to in-frame rearrangements with V and J called. A share of clones is missing; checked studies link under half to unresolved V genes, and the rest is unexplained. For this sample there are under 130,000 clones; about 90% appear just once. The top ten clones comprise over 2.5% of the sample. The meaning of the sample's time point label: after dendritic cell vaccination, including at tumor progression/relapse. Sequencing used blood, obtained after dendritic cell vaccination. The receptors come from a human donor with glioblastoma.

The V and J genes are TRBV30 and TRBJ1-2, with no clear D. Germline CDR1 GTSNPN, CDR2 SVGIG (reference sequence). The CDR3 spans 13 residues. Deletions cut 0 bases from V and 4 bases from J, with 9 bases between. CDR3 region: CAWSVSLPYGYTF. The CDR3, as DNA: TGTGCCTGGAGTGTATCTCTCCCCTATGGCTACACCTTC. The variable domain in full, completed from reference TRBV30 and TRBJ1-2, reads SQTIHQWPATLVQPVGSPLSLECTVEGTSNPNLYWYRQAAGRGLQLLFYSVGIGQISSEVPQNLSASRPQDRQFILSSKKLLLSDSGFYLCAWSVSLPYGYTFGSGTRLTVV.

This chain connects TRBV7-6 to TRBJ2-3; 13 bases map to TRBD2. Trimming took 5 bases from V and 0 from J; bases not matched to a gene: 5. The CDR3 loop spans 17 amino acids. Germline loops: CDR1 SGHVS, CDR2 FNYEAQ. The CDR3 sequence is CASSLGTSGASTDTQYF. In nucleotides, the CDR3 is TGTGCCAGCAGCCTCGGGACTAGCGGGGCTAGCACAGATACGCAGTATTTT.

The V and J genes are TRBV7-3 and TRBJ2-1; TRBD2 matches 11 bases. Trimming removed 5 bases from V and 4 bases from J; junction bases left unmatched: 4. Germline V gene sequence: CDR1 SGHTA, CDR2 FQGTGA. The CDR3 covers 15 residues. The CDR3 here is CASSNVAGGYNEQFF. Written as DNA, the CDR3 is TGTGCCAGCAGCAACGTAGCGGGGGGGTACAATGAGCAGTTCTTC.

Here the CDR3 reads CASSSTVLATNEKLFF. The CDR3, as DNA: TGTGCCAGCTCATCAACAGTCCTTGCAACTAATGAAAAACTGTTTTTT. The V gene is TRBV18, the J gene TRBJ1-4; D is unclear. Between the trimmed V and J ends, which lost 5 bases and 0 bases, there was a span of 13 bases. The CDR3 spans 16 residues. Germline-derived CDR1 and CDR2 are KGHSH and LQKENI.

The CDR3 reads CASSLPINYGYTF. The CDR3 DNA follows: TGTGCCAGCAGCTTACCTATTAACTATGGCTACACCTTC. The V gene is TRBV7-9, the J gene TRBJ1-2; D ambiguous. Trimming cost V 2 bases and J 1 base, with 5 bases left between them. The germline CDR1 and CDR2 sequences are SEHNR and FQNEAQ (reference sequence). The CDR3 has 13 residues.

V usage is TRBV5-1 and J usage is TRBJ1-5; weak D call: TRBD1 (6 bases). There are 14 residues in the CDR3. V lost 4 bases, J lost 8 bases, and 16 bases lay in between. Germline V gene data show CDR1 as SGHRS and CDR2 as YFSETQ. CDR3: CASSKQGEGEPQHF. Here the CDR3 DNA reads TGCGCCAGCAGCAAACAGGGAGAGGGTGAGCCCCAGCATTTT.

This clone appeared once. This chain uses TRBV11-2 with TRBJ2-7, with D unresolved. The CDR3 spans 14 residues. Germline CDR1 is SGHAT and CDR2 is FQNNGV. V lost 1 base and J lost 0, with 7 bases in between. The CDR3 sequence: CASSLGIGSYEQYF. The CDR3 bases are TGTGCCAGCAGCTTAGGAATCGGCTCCTACGAGCAGTACTTC.

This chain joins TRBV29-1 and TRBJ1-1; D possibly corresponds to TRBD1 (6 bases). The ends were cut back, 4 bases at V and 1 base at J, with 19 bases in the middle. In germline, CDR1 is SQVTM, CDR2 ANQGSEA. The CDR3 spans 16 residues. CDR3 sequence reads: CSVVGGQTRPNTEAFF. The DNA for the CDR3 is TGCAGCGTTGTTGGTGGACAGACAAGACCGAACACTGAAGCTTTCTTT.